This TCR beta chain was sequenced for a study of CD8+ T cells in alopecia areata. The sample's treatment: oral pan-JAK inhibitor, 5-10 mg twice daily. Trimming left V 3 bases short and J 6 bases short, with 12 bases between. Per germline, CDR1 SGHTA and CDR2 FQGNSA. This CDR3 is built from 13 residues. Sequencing used cDNA as its template, made by extracting RNA and reverse transcribing it. Some clones are missing from TCRdb's copy, which holds only in-frame ones; the method was immunoSEQ multiplex PCR. The sample has around 290,000 clones, 58% seen once. The chain is built from TRBV7-2 and TRBJ2-7; D may be TRBD1 or TRBD2 (5 bases each). Sequencing was performed on CD4+ T cells sorted from blood, taken at week 24, from a patient treated with tofacitinib. The sequence was collected from a human donor with alopecia areata. CDR3: CASSLRQRSEQYF. The CDR3 coding sequence is TGTGCCAGCAGCTTGAGACAGCGGAGCGAGCAGTACTTC.